This T cell receptor (beta chain) was captured in a study of regulatory T cells in long-lasting Graves disease. With V trimmed by 6 bases and J by 8 bases, 11 bases remained unmatched. CDR3 length: 15 residues. Germline CDR1 reads SQVTM; CDR2 reads ANQGSEA. Construction of the TCR beta libraries employed iRepertoire HTBI primers in conjunction with Arm-PCR of CDR3 regions. TCRdb reprocessed the multiplex PCR reads via MiXCR and lists one record per CDR3 protein. The table lists 500,000 or so distinct CDR3 sequences, 16% of them singletons. The sample's time point: newly diagnosed GD, antithyroid drugs for less than 3 months. RNA extracted from PBMCs served as the sequencing template. A further study also used this sample, focusing on T cells in Graves' hyperthyroidism and ophthalmopathy.

Material: peripheral blood mononuclear cells (PBMCs), obtained at new diagnosis, from a patient treated with antithyroid drugs. V gene TRBV29-1 combines with J gene TRBJ2-1; 12 bases align to TRBD1. The clonotype originates from a woman aged 40-65 years with Graves disease. The DNA for the CDR3 is TGCAGCGTGGGGAGGGGGACAGGGGGCAGGTATGAGCAGTTCTTC. Residues: CSVGRGTGGRYEQFF.